This T cell receptor beta chain appears in the sequencing data of a study of PD-1 blockade in classical Hodgkin lymphoma. Across the whole study: Nivolumab was given intravenously to patients at 3 mg/kg every 2 weeks.

Method: immunoSEQ multiplex PCR; TCRdb's copy keeps in-frame clones and lacks some. In the table there are roughly 150,000 clones, approximately 81% of which are singletons. Whole-study results and caveats: CD4+ TCR diversity climbed significantly by C4D1, unlike CD8+ TCR diversity. After ASCT, patients who started nivolumab under 1 year later were excluded. Newly diagnosed patients and complete responders had comparable diversity at baseline.

Every one of the patients relapsed after autologous stem cell transplantation (brentuximab vedotin exposure was variable). This clone appeared once. The target antigen is unknown. The TCR sequence derives from a human donor with classical Hodgkin lymphoma. The sample here was peripheral blood mononuclear cells (PBMCs), taken before the second cycle of nivolumab.

The CDR3 DNA reads TGTGCCAGCGGGGGGGACAGGGCAAATTCACCCCTCCACTTT. The encoded protein is CASGGDRANSPLHF. The chain employs TRBV6-5 and TRBJ1-6; 9 bases fit TRBD1. The CDR3 has 14 residues. CDR1 is MNHEY, CDR2 SVGAGI, per germline. With 8 bases clipped from V and 7 bases from J, the junction kept 6 bases outside the gene matches.